This TCR beta chain emerged from a study of T cell responses to AZD1222 COVID-19 vaccine. The CDR3 spans 14 residues. With V trimmed by 6 bases and J by 12 bases, 7 bases remained unmatched. Germline V lookup: CDR1 MNHEY, CDR2 SVGEGT. Here immunoSEQ multiplex PCR was the method, and the copy in TCRdb shows in-frame clones only, minus some. The sample shows about 120,000 clones, over 75% of them seen only once. This receptor was obtained from an adult in good health. The starting material was peripheral blood, obtained on day 0 of AZD1222 vaccination. The V and J genes are TRBV6-2 or TRBV6-3 and TRBJ2-1; TRBD2 matches 14 bases. Written as DNA, the CDR3 is TGTGCCAGCAGCGGACTAGCGGGGGGCCGGGTGCAGTTCTTC. This translates into CASSGLAGGRVQFF.